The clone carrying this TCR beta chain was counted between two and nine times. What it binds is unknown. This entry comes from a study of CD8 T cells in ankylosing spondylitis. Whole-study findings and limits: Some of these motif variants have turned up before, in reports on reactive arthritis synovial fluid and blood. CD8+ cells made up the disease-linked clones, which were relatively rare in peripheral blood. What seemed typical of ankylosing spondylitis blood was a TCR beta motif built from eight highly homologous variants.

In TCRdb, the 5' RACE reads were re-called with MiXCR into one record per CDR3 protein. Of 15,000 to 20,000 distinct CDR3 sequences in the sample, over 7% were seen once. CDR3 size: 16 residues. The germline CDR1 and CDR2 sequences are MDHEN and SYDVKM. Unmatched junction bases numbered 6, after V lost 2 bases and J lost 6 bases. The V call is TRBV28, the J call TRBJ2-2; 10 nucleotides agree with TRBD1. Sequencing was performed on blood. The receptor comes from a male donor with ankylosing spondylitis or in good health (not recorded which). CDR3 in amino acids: CASSLLLTGGPGELFF. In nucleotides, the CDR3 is TGTGCCAGCAGTTTACTCCTGACAGGGGGCCCCGGGGAGCTGTTTTTT.